This TCR beta chain was captured in a study of shared clonotypes between healthy human individuals. Donors comprised healthy HIV-negative adults lacking recent acute infections or vaccinations. Using immunoSEQ multiplex PCR, the repertoire was profiled, and TCRdb retains in-frame clones only, with some absent. The sample holds some 2,500,000 clones, 93% seen once. The sample comprised naive CD4+ T cells from PBMCs. This sample's subset: CD45RA+ positively selected. This clonotype originated in a man aged 18-30 years in good health. Some clones in this sample may be carry-over from other donors' samples.

The CDR3 DNA sequence: TGCGCCAGCAGCTCTTTGACTAGAGGGAGCACAGATACGCAGTATTTT. Amino acids: CASSSLTRGSTDTQYF. V and J are TRBV5-1 and TRBJ2-3; the D gene is possibly TRBD2 (6 bases). The V gene lost 3 bases and the J gene lost 0 bases, with 14 bases spanning the gap. CDR3 length: 16 amino acids. Germline CDR1 is SGHRS and CDR2 is YFSETQ.